Listed here is a single T cell receptor (beta chain). What it binds is unknown. A read error may account for a junction end that differs from germline. The sample belongs to a study of cytomegalovirus exposure and HLA in healthy donors. Notes on the study in general: Across all donors, roughly uniform sequencing depth was an assumption of the presence/absence analyses. Accurate predictions that matched the HLA-A and HLA-B alleles of most subjects were reportedly made from TCR beta sequences. In a later analysis, several top co-occurrence clusters appeared linked to parvovirus B19, influenza, CMV and Epstein-Barr virus.

In the PCR, 60 Vbeta and 13 Jbeta primers were used. Using immunoSEQ multiplex PCR, the repertoire was profiled, and TCRdb retains in-frame clones only, with some absent. The data contain around 140,000 clones, around 85% of them singletons. Sequencing was done on a sample of PBMCs. The origin of this receptor is a woman aged 25 to 39 in good health and CMV-seronegative.

CDR3: CASSVAGGADTQYF. The CDR3 coding sequence is TGTGCCAGCAGCGTAGCGGGGGGAGCAGATACGCAGTATTTT. This chain uses TRBV7-2 with TRBJ2-3; 10 bases agree with TRBD2. Germline V CDR1 and CDR2: SGHTA, FQGNSA. This CDR3 has 14 amino acids.